This TCR beta chain was sequenced during a study of control samples from healthy donors and cancer patients (dated by TCRdb to between 2020 and 2021). As encoded in the germline V gene (reference sequence), CDR1 is LGHDT while CDR2 is YNNKEL. Spanning cysteine to phenylalanine, the CDR3 consists of 14 amino acids. The retained sequence is limited to the CDR3, 42 bases, with the frame set at the first base. After removal of 4 bases from V and 6 bases from J, the junction retains 3 bases not matched to a gene. Receptor libraries were prepared by the immunoSEQ multiplex PCR assay. Held by TCRdb, this immuneACCESS table contains in-frame sequences only and omits some clones. Under half of the omission traces to an unresolved V gene where checked; the cause of the rest is unknown. Counted in this sample were 45,000 to 60,000 clones; approximately 80% of them appeared once. 10% of the sample goes to the ten largest clones.

Details on this clone: The specificity of this receptor is unknown. Per-base qualities were not stored, and no clone one base away is much larger.

The sequence links TRBV3-1 (or the pseudogene TRBV3-2) to TRBJ1-5; the junction holds 10 bases that match TRBD1. The TCR was taken from a man in his 70s in good health. The sequenced sample consisted of blood. The CDR3 protein sequence reads: CASSLGQGSQPQHF. The DNA reads TGTGCCAGCAGCCTGGGACAGGGGTCTCAGCCCCAGCATTTT.